Below, 11 T cell receptor beta chains from the same sample are listed, as sequenced in a study of T cells in Graves' hyperthyroidism and ophthalmopathy. TCR beta CDR3 region amplification was performed from RNA transcripts. The primer set for the first-round RT-PCR of the TCR CDR3 was HTBI. TCRdb itself ran the multiplex PCR reads through MiXCR, one entry per CDR3 protein. The sample holds under 350,000 distinct CDR3 sequences, roughly 20% seen once. Sequencing was carried out using blood. The source of these receptors is a woman between 50 and 59 years old with Graves' hyperthyroidism.

This clonotype was counted only a few times. The chain employs TRBV5-1 and TRBJ1-1; 9 bases line up with TRBD1. V lost 6 bases to trimming and J lost 2 bases; unmatched junction nucleotides: 11. The CDR3 runs to 16 residues. Germline V lookup: CDR1 SGHRS, CDR2 YFSETQ. DNA of the CDR3: TGCGCCAGCACAAAACAGGGGGCGATGATTAACACTGAAGCTTTCTTT. The encoded protein is CASTKQGAMINTEAFF.

This clonotype was seen only a few times. V is TRBV6-5 and J is TRBJ2-1, with 8 bases fitting TRBD2. CDR3 length: 15 amino acids. With 2 bases clipped from V and 10 bases from J, the junction kept 10 bases outside the gene matches. The germline V gene has CDR1 MNHEY and CDR2 SVGAGI. CDR3 DNA sequence: TGTGCCAGCAGTTACCTTACTAGCGGCTTGAGGGAGCAGTTCTTC. This gives the protein CASSYLTSGLREQFF.

This clonotype came up many times. This chain joins TRBV7-9 and TRBJ1-1; perhaps TRBD1 as D (6 bases). V lost 6 bases and J 3 bases, leaving 11 bases between the germline ends. Germline V lookup: CDR1 SEHNR, CDR2 FQNEAQ (reference sequence). The CDR3 is made up of 13 amino acids. The CDR3 DNA reads TGTGCCAGCAGGCCTCAGGGGTACACTGAAGCTTTCTTT. This encodes CASRPQGYTEAFF.

The rearrangement uses TRBV20-1 and TRBJ2-2, with D maybe TRBD2 (6 bases). The CDR3 runs 17 residues. Germline lookup yields CDR1 DFQATT and CDR2 SNEGSKA (reference sequence). V was shortened by 0 bases and J by 3 bases, with 17 bases between the two germline ends. In nucleotides, the CDR3 is TGCAGTGCTAGAGATTGGTCAAGGACGGGAGACACCGGGGAGCTGTTTTTT. Translated: CSARDWSRTGDTGELFF.

The chain links TRBV20-1 to TRBJ2-5, with 9 bases lining up with TRBD1. Germline lookup yields CDR1 DFQATT and CDR2 SNEGSKA (reference sequence). The V segment lost 5 bases and the J segment 1 base; nucleotides outside the gene matches: 5. The CDR3 extends over 14 amino acids. CDR3 coding DNA: TGCAGTGCTGTAATGGGACAGGGCCAAGAGACCCAGTACTTC. Translation gives CSAVMGQGQETQYF.

This clonotype was counted many times. The chain couples TRBV28 to TRBJ1-2; D is undetermined. Germline CDR1 MDHEN, CDR2 SYDVKM. The CDR3 sequence is 13 residues long. V was pared by 0 bases and J by 8 bases, with 10 bases between. CDR3 sequence reads: CASSLWGGNGYTF. The CDR3 region has the DNA TGTGCCAGCAGTTTATGGGGAGGGAACGGCTACACCTTC.

This clonotype showed up just a few times. The V gene is TRBV5-1, the J gene TRBJ2-5, with TRBD2 matching 12 bases. This CDR3 spans 16 amino acids. V lost 0 bases and J lost 5; bases outside the gene matches: 5. Per germline, CDR1 SGHRS and CDR2 YFSETQ. The DNA of the CDR3 is TGCGCCAGCAGCTTGGCCCTAGCGGGAGGGCTGGAGACCCAGTACTTC. Amino acid sequence: CASSLALAGGLETQYF.

This clonotype was counted at least ten times. The chain has TRBV7-9 and TRBJ1-2, with 8 bases matching TRBD1. With V trimmed by 5 bases and J by 4 bases, 6 bases remained unmatched. This CDR3 contains 14 residues. CDR1 and CDR2 from the germline V gene are SEHNR and FQNEAQ (reference sequence). The CDR3 bases are TGTGCCAGCAGCCTGACAGGGGAGGGCTATGGCTACACCTTC. This codes for CASSLTGEGYGYTF.

Concerning this clonotype: The CDR3 ends on some other residue instead of the conserved phenylalanine or tryptophan, so this is likely a read error. This chain links TRBV6-5 with TRBJ2-2, with D tentatively TRBD1 (7 bases). Looked up from germline, CDR1 is MNHEY and CDR2 is SVGAGI. CDR3 length: 17 residues. The V gene lost 0 bases and the J gene lost 5 bases, with 16 bases spanning the gap. The CDR3 DNA sequence: TGTGCCAGCAGTTACTCCGCCCAGGGGGGATCGACCGGGGAGCTGTTTTCT. Its protein product is CASSYSAQGGSTGELFS.

This chain links TRBV10-3 with TRBJ2-1, with D perhaps matching TRBD2 (6 bases). The CDR3 extends over 15 amino acids. Trimming pared 3 bases from V and 4 bases from J, leaving 13 bases between. Germline lookup yields CDR1 ENHRY and CDR2 SYGVKD. The CDR3 reads CAISDSAGIYNEQFF. Here the CDR3 DNA reads TGTGCCATCAGTGACTCCGCGGGGATATACAATGAGCAGTTCTTC.

This clonotype was seen many times. The chain links TRBV12-3 or TRBV12-4 to TRBJ2-3; D call uncertain. This CDR3 is 11 amino acids long. The V end lost 6 bases, the J end lost 2 bases, and 3 bases lay between the germline ends. The CDR3 region is CASSITDTQYF. The CDR3 DNA is TGTGCCAGCAGCATCACAGATACGCAGTATTTT.